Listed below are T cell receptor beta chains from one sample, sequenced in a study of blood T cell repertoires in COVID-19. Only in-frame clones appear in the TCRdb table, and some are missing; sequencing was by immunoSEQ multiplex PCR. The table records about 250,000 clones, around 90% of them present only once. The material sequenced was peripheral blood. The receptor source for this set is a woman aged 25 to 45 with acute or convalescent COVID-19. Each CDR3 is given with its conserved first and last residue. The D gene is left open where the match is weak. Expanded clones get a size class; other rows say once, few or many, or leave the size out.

CASSVEAGHQETQYF | TGTGCCAGCAGCGTAGAAGCGGGCCACCAAGAGACCCAGTACTTC | TRBJ2-5 | NA | once | TRBV9
CASNRKLTGRNSPLHF | TGTGCCAGCAATCGGAAATTAACAGGACGAAATTCACCCCTCCACTTT | TRBJ1-6 | NA | NA | TRBV5-6
CASSSSGTSGRQYF | TGCGCCAGCAGCTCCTCCGGGACTAGCGGGAGGCAGTACTTC | TRBJ2-7 | TRBD2 | NA | TRBV5-1
CASSVGLAGGPHEQYF | TGTGCCAGCAGCGTAGGGTTAGCGGGAGGGCCCCACGAGCAGTACTTC | TRBJ2-7 | TRBD2 | NA | TRBV9
CASSPQRTGLSGNTIYF | TGTGCCAGCTCACCACAAAGGACAGGGCTCTCTGGAAACACCATATATTTT | TRBJ1-3 | TRBD1 | once | TRBV18
CASSFILGGMNTEAFF | TGTGCCAGCAGCTTCATCCTGGGAGGGATGAACACTGAAGCTTTCTTT | TRBJ1-1 | NA | NA | TRBV5-4
CASGLYAGIYEQYF | TGTGCTAGTGGTTTGTACGCAGGTATCTACGAGCAGTACTTC | TRBJ2-7 | NA | once | TRBV12-5
CASSFRDRGDGYTF | TGTGCCAGCAGTTTCCGGGACAGGGGAGATGGCTACACCTTC | TRBJ1-2 | TRBD1 | NA | TRBV27
CASSVGIGLAGGTNEQFF | TGTGCCAGCAGCGTAGGGATCGGTTTAGCGGGAGGAACTAATGAGCAGTTCTTC | TRBJ2-1 | TRBD2 | few | TRBV9
CASSRTGAASNQPQHF | TGTGCCAGCAGCAGGACAGGGGCCGCTAGCAATCAGCCCCAGCATTTT | TRBJ1-5 | TRBD1 | once | TRBV7-8
CSASVGGGELFF | TGCAGTGCTAGTGTGGGAGGTGGGGAGCTGTTTTTT | TRBJ2-2 | NA | once | TRBV20-1
CASSLGGTSGGRVRDTQYF | TGTGCCAGCAGCTTAGGAGGGACTAGCGGGGGCAGGGTGAGAGATACGCAGTATTTT | TRBJ2-3 | TRBD2 | NA | TRBV7-8
CATSDPRRPNQPQHF | TGTGCCACCAGTGATCCTAGACGGCCCAATCAGCCCCAGCATTTT | TRBJ1-5 | NA | NA | TRBV24-1
CASSLSDRGRTDTQYF | TGTGCCAGCAGTTTATCAGACAGGGGGCGAACAGATACGCAGTATTTT | TRBJ2-3 | TRBD1 | NA | TRBV27
CASSPQQGFSSGNTIYF | TGTGCTAGCAGCCCCCAACAGGGATTTAGCTCTGGAAACACCATATATTTT | TRBJ1-3 | NA | NA | TRBV7-7
CASSKDGVPGELFF | TGTGCCAGCAGTAAAGACGGAGTGCCCGGGGAGCTGTTTTTT | TRBJ2-2 | NA | NA | TRBV6-2/TRBV6-3
CASSGLGLAGVGEQYF | TGCGCCAGCAGTGGCTTGGGACTAGCGGGAGTAGGCGAGCAGTACTTC | TRBJ2-7 | TRBD2 | NA | TRBV10-1
CASSSPSGSGNTIYF | TGTGCCAGCAGCTCGCCATCAGGGTCTGGAAACACCATATATTTT | TRBJ1-3 | NA | NA | TRBV7-9
CASGLPDRAGYEQYF | TGTGCTAGTGGTTTGCCGGACAGGGCAGGGTACGAGCAGTACTTC | TRBJ2-7 | TRBD1 | few | TRBV12-5
CASSLPISRSEQFF | TGCGCCAGCAGCTTGCCGATTAGTCGATCTGAGCAGTTCTTC | TRBJ2-1 | NA | NA | TRBV5-1
CASSLVAGEGEQYF | TGTGCCAGCAGCTTAGTGGCAGGGGAGGGCGAGCAGTACTTC | TRBJ2-7 | NA | once | TRBV11-2
CASSRTKGTGYNEQFF | TGCGCCAGCAGCCGGACAAAAGGGACAGGCTACAATGAGCAGTTCTTC | TRBJ2-1 | TRBD1 | once | TRBV4-3
CASSPGRADDSYEQYF | TGTGCCAGCTCACCTGGGAGGGCAGACGACTCCTACGAGCAGTACTTC | TRBJ2-7 | TRBD2 | NA | TRBV18
CASSQGTVNTEAFF | TGTGCCAGCAGCCAAGGGACAGTGAACACTGAAGCTTTCTTT | TRBJ1-1 | TRBD1 | NA | TRBV2
CASSLEGTSAPWQYF | TGTGCCAGCAGCTTGGAGGGGACTAGCGCCCCTTGGCAGTACTTC | TRBJ2-7 | TRBD2 | NA | TRBV5-6
CATSDCFLAGVVCEQYF | TGTGCCACCAGTGACTGTTTCCTAGCGGGAGTCGTATGCGAGCAGTACTTC | TRBJ2-7 | TRBD2 | NA | TRBV24-1
CAERGIWDTQYF | TGTGCCGAACGGGGGATTTGGGATACGCAGTATTTT | TRBJ2-3 | NA | once | TRBV9
CASSLNAGDTEAFF | TGTGCCAGCAGCTTAAACGCCGGGGACACTGAAGCTTTCTTT | TRBJ1-1 | NA | few | TRBV7-3
CASSLIGQGADTQYF | TGTGCCAGCAGCTTAATAGGACAGGGGGCAGATACGCAGTATTTT | TRBJ2-3 | TRBD1 | NA | TRBV11-3
CATSRDPSGRVDTGELFF | TGTGCCACCAGCAGAGATCCTAGCGGGAGAGTCGACACCGGGGAGCTGTTTTTT | TRBJ2-2 | TRBD2 | NA | TRBV15
CASSRLDTEAFF | TGTGCCAGTAGCAGACTTGACACTGAAGCTTTCTTT | TRBJ1-1 | NA | NA | TRBV19
CASRGLDFEQYF | TGTGCCAGCAGGGGACTAGATTTCGAGCAGTACTTC | TRBJ2-7 | TRBD2 | NA | TRBV2
CASSWTSGSTYEQYF | TGTGCCAGTAGCTGGACTAGCGGGTCTACCTACGAGCAGTACTTC | TRBJ2-7 | TRBD2 | NA | TRBV19
CASSPRTGGSYEQYF | TGTGCCAGCTCACCGAGGACAGGGGGATCCTACGAGCAGTACTTC | TRBJ2-7 | TRBD1 | NA | TRBV6-5
CASSLGVGGRISTDTQYF | TGTGCCAGCAGCTTAGGCGTCGGCGGGAGGATTAGCACAGATACGCAGTATTTT | TRBJ2-3 | TRBD2 | NA | TRBV7-9
CASSLIPAGTQETQYF | TGTGCCAGCAGCTTGATACCAGCGGGGACCCAAGAGACCCAGTACTTC | TRBJ2-5 | TRBD2 | NA | TRBV5-5
CAISDWNTGELFF | TGTGCCATCAGTGACTGGAACACCGGGGAGCTGTTTTTT | TRBJ2-2 | NA | NA | TRBV10-3
CASSEIQGAGELFF | TGTGCCAGCAGTGAAATCCAGGGGGCCGGGGAGCTGTTTTTT | TRBJ2-2 | TRBD1 | NA | TRBV6-1
CASSTGTGVREQYF | TGTGCCAGCAGTACCGGGACAGGGGTACGCGAGCAGTACTTC | TRBJ2-7 | TRBD1 | NA | TRBV6-5
CATSRRTDSNYGYTF | TGTGCCACCAGCAGGCGGACAGATTCCAACTATGGCTACACCTTC | TRBJ1-2 | NA | NA | TRBV15
CASTRGAASGEMYEQYF | TGTGCCAGCACCCGGGGGGCGGCTAGCGGCGAGATGTACGAGCAGTACTTC | TRBJ2-7 | NA | NA | TRBV7-2
CAIRKQGAFGSGELFF | TGTGCCATCAGGAAACAGGGGGCGTTTGGGTCCGGGGAGCTGTTTTTT | TRBJ2-2 | TRBD1 | NA | TRBV10-3
CASSQALTGDQEAFF | TGTGCCAGCAGCCAAGCATTAACGGGGGACCAAGAAGCTTTCTTT | TRBJ1-1 | NA | NA | TRBV4-2
CAWSTTPSGFYEQYF | TGTGCCTGGAGTACGACTCCTAGCGGTTTCTACGAGCAGTACTTC | TRBJ2-7 | TRBD2 | NA | TRBV30
CASSQGVAGFGTDTQYF | TGTGCCAGCAGCCAAGGAGTGGCGGGATTTGGAACAGATACGCAGTATTTT | TRBJ2-3 | NA | NA | TRBV14
CASTKYSGGNYEQYF | TGTGCCAGCACCAAATATAGCGGGGGAAATTACGAGCAGTACTTC | TRBJ2-7 | TRBD2 | NA | TRBV6-5
CASSLEETTEAFF | TGTGCCAGCAGCTTAGAGGAGACCACTGAAGCTTTCTTT | TRBJ1-1 | NA | NA | TRBV11-3
CASTHLSSYNSPLHF | TGTGCCAGCACCCACCTTTCGAGCTATAATTCACCCCTCCACTTT | TRBJ1-6 | NA | few | TRBV28
CASSRGSQINTGELFF | TGTGCCAGCAGCCGGGGGTCACAGATAAACACCGGGGAGCTGTTTTTT | TRBJ2-2 | NA | once | TRBV5-4
CASSPLRNANYGYTF | TGTGCCAGCAGTCCCCTGCGCAACGCTAACTATGGCTACACCTTC | TRBJ1-2 | NA | NA | TRBV6-5
CASSLAQGGGYTF | TGTGCCAGCAGCTTAGCCCAGGGTGGTGGCTACACCTTC | TRBJ1-2 | NA | NA | TRBV7-2
CASSDASASYNEQFF | TGCGCCAGCAGTGATGCTAGCGCGTCCTACAATGAGCAGTTCTTC | TRBJ2-1 | NA | once | TRBV10-1
CASIPTGGSTEAFF | TGTGCCAGTATCCCTACGGGAGGGAGCACTGAAGCTTTCTTT | TRBJ1-1 | NA | NA | TRBV19
CASSVRDTGELFF | TGTGCCAGCAGTGTACGGGACACCGGGGAGCTGTTTTTT | TRBJ2-2 | NA | NA | TRBV2